A single sample gave rise to the 19 T cell receptor beta chains below, sequenced in a study of human T cells and chemical hapten exposure. TCRdb re-called the RACE reads with MiXCR, one entry per CDR3 protein. The sample consists of fewer than 500,000 distinct CDR3 sequences, about 4.4% of them appearing once. Time point specified: patch test 1, 2 weeks after DPC sensitization. Treatment given: therapeutic diphenylcyclopropenone sensitization with weekly scalp DPC. Material: whole blood, obtained in connection with sensitization to the hapten diphenylcyclopropenone (DPC). The receptors shown here come from a woman aged 50 to 60 with alopecia areata. Some clones in this sample may be carry-over from other donors' samples.

This clonotype was seen ten or more times. This sequence joins TRBV11-2 and TRBJ2-3, with TRBD2 matching over 9 bases. The junction had 8 bases not matched to a gene; V was cut back by 5 bases and J by 5 bases. There are 15 residues in the CDR3. The germline gives CDR1 SGHAT, CDR2 FQNNGV. The CDR3 DNA follows: TGTGCCAGCAGCGTTAGCGGGAGCAGTGGAGATACGCAGTATTTT. This translates into CASSVSGSSGDTQYF.

The chain joins TRBV7-9 to TRBJ2-3, with TRBD1 matching over 11 bases. CDR1 is SEHNR, CDR2 FQNEAQ, per germline (reference sequence). The CDR3 length is 15 residues. Trimming took 4 bases from V and 5 from J; bases not matched to a gene: 5. In DNA, the CDR3 is TGTGCCAGCAGCTCCCCGGGACAGGGGGGAGATACGCAGTATTTT. Translation: CASSSPGQGGDTQYF.

The J gene is TRBJ2-3, the V gene TRBV20-1; TRBD1 matches 8 bases. Germline values: CDR1 DFQATT, CDR2 SNEGSKA (reference sequence). The CDR3 spans 12 residues. Trimming at V came to 3 bases and at J to 10 bases, leaving 6 bases not matched to a gene. This CDR3 reads CSARTGEGSQYF. Here the CDR3 DNA reads TGCAGTGCTAGGACAGGGGAAGGATCGCAGTATTTT.

In its sample, this clonotype was seen many times. This chain links TRBV12-3 or TRBV12-4 with TRBJ2-6; 7 bases map to TRBD1. The CDR3 covers 15 residues. V gave up 5 bases and J gave up 4 bases; unmatched junction bases: 5. DNA of the CDR3: TGTGCCAGCAGTCGACAGGGTTCCGGGGCCAACGTCCTGACTTTC. It is translated as CASSRQGSGANVLTF.

The gene calls are TRBV20-1 and TRBJ2-3; perhaps D is TRBD1 or TRBD2 (6 bases each). Trimming took off 0 bases at V and 2 bases at J, with 12 bases between the two ends. From germline, CDR1 is DFQATT and CDR2 SNEGSKA (reference sequence). The CDR3 runs 15 residues. CDR3 region: CSARDLGGHTDTQYF. The CDR3 DNA is TGCAGTGCTAGAGATCTTGGGGGGCACACAGATACGCAGTATTTT.

This clonotype was picked up many times. This chain joins TRBV5-5 and TRBJ2-6, with unresolved D. The CDR3 has 15 amino acids. V lost 2 bases, J lost 1 base, and 7 bases lay in between. Germline assignment: CDR1 SGHKS and CDR2 YYEKEE (reference sequence). The CDR3 nucleotides are TGTGCCAGCAGCTTACGGATTTCTGGGGCCAACGTCCTGACTTTC. It specifies CASSLRISGANVLTF.

This clonotype appeared a few times. This chain joins TRBV9 and TRBJ2-5; D not resolved. There are 14 residues in the CDR3. Trimming removed 0 bases at V and 2 bases at J, with 8 bases between. The germline CDR1 and CDR2 sequences are SGDLS and YYNGEE. The CDR3 nucleotides are TGTGCCAGCAGCGTAGACTCCCAACAAGAGACCCAGTACTTC. This sequence encodes CASSVDSQQETQYF.

This clonotype was seen at least ten times. This chain joins TRBV28 and TRBJ2-6; D possibly corresponds to TRBD2 (6 bases). The V gene lost 1 base and the J gene lost 0 bases, with 7 bases spanning the gap. Germline-derived CDR1 and CDR2 are MDHEN and SYDVKM. The CDR3 consists of 16 residues. CDR3 sequence (DNA): TGTGCCAGCAGTTTATACGGGGGCTCTGGGGCCAACGTCCTGACTTTC. Translated: CASSLYGGSGANVLTF.

This clonotype was seen many times. The V call is TRBV28, the J call TRBJ2-4; 8 bases agree with TRBD1. The CDR3 covers 15 residues. The germline V gene encodes CDR1 MDHEN and CDR2 SYDVKM. With V trimmed by 2 bases and J by 3 bases, 3 bases remained unmatched. The CDR3: CASSLLTGVKNIQYF. The CDR3 nucleotides read TGTGCCAGCAGTTTACTGACAGGGGTCAAAAACATTCAGTACTTC.

This clonotype occurred many times. The rearrangement joins TRBV3-1 to TRBJ2-2; 10 bases fit TRBD2. After removal of 1 base from V and 7 bases from J, the junction contained 3 bases not matched to a gene. The CDR3 extends over 15 amino acids. Germline V CDR1 and CDR2: LGHDT, YNNKEL (reference sequence). CDR3 amino acids: CASSQATSGNGELFF. The CDR3 DNA sequence: TGTGCCAGCAGCCAAGCTACTAGCGGGAACGGGGAGCTGTTTTTT.

There are many counts of this clonotype. The chain recombines TRBV20-1 with TRBJ2-3, with 9 bases aligning to TRBD1. V trimming: 3 bases; J trimming: 2 bases; junction bases outside the gene matches: 6. The germline gives CDR1 DFQATT, CDR2 SNEGSKA (reference sequence). This CDR3 has 15 amino acids. In DNA, the CDR3 is TGCAGTGCTAGTTGGGACAGGGAACCCACAGATACGCAGTATTTT. As protein: CSASWDREPTDTQYF.

This clonotype was detected many times. The chain uses TRBV7-9 and TRBJ2-2; perhaps TRBD2 as D (6 bases). The CDR3 extends over 15 amino acids. Between the trimmed V and J ends, which lost 6 bases and 1 base, there was a span of 12 bases. Looked up from germline, CDR1 is SEHNR and CDR2 is FQNEAQ (reference sequence). The CDR3 nucleotides are TGTGCCAGCAGTCTGACGGGAGAGAACACCGGGGAGCTGTTTTTT. Protein sequence: CASSLTGENTGELFF. Full variable domain (remainder filled in from reference TRBV7-9 and TRBJ2-2): DTGVSQNPRHKITKRGQNVTFRCDPISEHNRLYWYRQTLGQGPEFLTYFQNEAQLEKSRLLSDRFSAERPKGSFSTLEIQRTEQGDSAMYLCASSLTGENTGELFFGEGSRLTVL.

The chain combines TRBV12-3 or TRBV12-4 with TRBJ2-4; D is unresolved. The CDR3 totals 13 residues. V dropped 1 base and J dropped 9 bases, with 10 bases sitting between them. In DNA form, the CDR3 reads TGTGCCAGCAGTTTAGGGGTTACCGTCATTCAGTACTTC. This encodes CASSLGVTVIQYF.

The chain is built from TRBV24-1 and TRBJ2-1, with D unresolved. The CDR3 spans 13 residues. Trimming stripped 4 bases from V and 5 bases from J, with 8 bases between. Germline lookup yields CDR1 KGHDR and CDR2 SFDVKD. The CDR3, as DNA: TGTGCCACCAGTGAAACCGTACACAATGAGCAGTTCTTC. Its protein product is CATSETVHNEQFF.

The V and J genes are TRBV15 and TRBJ1-5; maybe TRBD1 (6 bases). From germline, CDR1 is LNHNV and CDR2 YYDKDF (reference sequence). The germline V and J ends were trimmed by 8 bases and 4 bases, with 15 bases remaining between them. This CDR3 has 14 residues. The CDR3 sequence is CATQNREGNQPQHF. The CDR3 DNA sequence: TGTGCCACCCAAAACAGGGAGGGTAATCAGCCCCAGCATTTT.

This clonotype showed up just a few times. V usage is TRBV9 and J usage is TRBJ1-1, with no clear D. V was cut by 0 bases and J by 2 bases, with 8 bases left in between. Germline lookup yields CDR1 SGDLS and CDR2 YYNGEE. There are 14 residues in the CDR3. The CDR3 nucleotides read TGTGCCAGCAGCGTAGTGGACGCCAACACTGAAGCTTTCTTT. This codes for CASSVVDANTEAFF.

This clonotype was counted many times. The rearrangement uses TRBV12-3 or TRBV12-4 and TRBJ2-3; perhaps TRBD2 as D (5 bases). The CDR3 extends over 14 amino acids. V lost 5 bases and J 2 bases, leaving 11 bases between the germline ends. CDR3 amino acids: CASSPRGFTDTQYF. In DNA, the CDR3 is TGTGCCAGCAGTCCTCGAGGGTTCACAGATACGCAGTATTTT.

In this sample, this clonotype turned up many times. V gene TRBV5-6 combines with J gene TRBJ2-7, with TRBD1 identical over 11 bases. Germline trimming cut 4 bases from V and 0 bases from J; bases unmatched to any gene: 6. The CDR3 spans 16 residues. Germline values: CDR1 SGHDT, CDR2 YYEEEE. The CDR3 DNA reads as TGTGCCAGCAGCCCCTTTGGACAGGGGGCCTCCTACGAGCAGTACTTC. Encoded protein: CASSPFGQGASYEQYF.

This clonotype was picked up many times. This chain joins TRBV6-9 and TRBJ1-1; D uncertain. This CDR3 is 12 amino acids long. CDR1 and CDR2 from the germline V gene are MNHGY and SVAAGI. Trimming left V 2 bases short and J 10 bases short, with 11 bases between. The chain's CDR3 is CASSYRPRGAFF. The CDR3 region has the DNA TGTGCCAGCAGTTATCGGCCCCGGGGAGCTTTCTTT.